The text below deals with one T cell receptor (beta chain). What it binds is not known. These data are taken from a study of blood T cells in healthy people across ages. The overall study: Using template switching, researchers captured about one barcoded beta molecule for each two T cells. Study-level results: Roughly linearly, TCR beta diversity per million T cells fell as age increased.

Using a J-beta primer mix together with a sample-barcoded 5' primer, a second PCR was run for about 7 to 12 cycles. Via MiXCR, TCRdb re-called the 5' RACE reads, giving one row per CDR3 protein. Counted here are roughly 730,000 distinct CDR3 sequences, approximately 53% occurring once; the ten biggest clones make up around a quarter. The clonotype comes from a man aged 35 to 55 in good health. What was sequenced was blood.

CDR3 residues: CASSFDRDSNQPQHF. CDR3 DNA: TGTGCCAGCAGTTTTGACAGGGATAGCAATCAGCCCCAGCATTTT. The genes are TRBV12-3 or TRBV12-4 and TRBJ1-5; 7 nucleotides line up with TRBD1. There are 15 residues in the CDR3. Trimming took 3 bases from V and 0 from J; bases not matched to a gene: 2.